The clone carrying this TCR beta chain was detected many times. Its antigen remains unidentified. The entry originates in a study of metastatic and nonmetastatic thyroid tumors. General study results and limits: Reports indicated that malignant thyroid tumors showed significantly higher TCR beta diversity than benign nodules did, in blood and tumor.

TCRdb reanalyzed the PCR reads via MiXCR. Here the sample spans 75,000 to 95,000 clones, approximately 11% being singletons. No treatment of any kind had been given to any patient before thyroid surgery. The specimen was blood. This TCR was sampled from a female donor with papillary thyroid cancer or a benign thyroid nodule (not recorded which). Some clones in this sample may be carry-over from other donors' samples.

DNA for the CDR3: TGCGCCAGCAGCCCCGCCGGGACAGGGGGTTACGAGCAGTACTTC. It encodes CASSPAGTGGYEQYF. The V and J genes are TRBV4-3 and TRBJ2-7; 11 nucleotides align to TRBD1. The trim removed 4 bases at V and 4 bases at J, leaving 6 bases unmatched. The V gene's germline CDR1 is LGHNA and CDR2 YSLEER. CDR3 length equals 15 residues.